The next 30 T cell receptor beta chains were all read from a single sample in a study of blood T cells in healthy people across ages. PCR was performed a second time for about 7 to 12 cycles using a sample-barcoded 5' primer and a J-beta primer mix. Each CDR3 protein is one row after TCRdb ran MiXCR on the 5' RACE reads. The sample has 500,000 to 600,000 distinct CDR3 sequences; 27% are singletons. The sequencing sample was made of blood. These receptors were obtained from a woman in her 70s in good health.

The V call is TRBV4-3, the J call TRBJ1-3; weak D call: TRBD1 (6 bases). Trimming took 1 base from V and 0 from J, leaving 13 bases between them. From germline, CDR1 is LGHNA and CDR2 YSLEER. The CDR3 totals 17 residues. The CDR3 DNA reads TGCGCCAGCAGCCAAGGAGGGGGAGGGAGCTCTGGAAACACCATATATTTT. It codes for CASSQGGGGSSGNTIYF.

This clonotype was counted only a few times. This chain links TRBV5-1 with TRBJ2-2; D is unresolved. Trimming cost V 4 bases and J 1 base, with 8 bases left between them. The CDR3 sequence is 14 residues long. Germline-derived CDR1 and CDR2 are SGHRS and YFSETQ. The DNA for the CDR3 is TGCGCCAGCAGCCTGTCAGAGAACACCGGGGAGCTGTTTTTT. Protein product: CASSLSENTGELFF.

The genes are TRBV5-1 and TRBJ2-5; tentative D call: TRBD2 (6 bases). In germline, CDR1 is SGHRS, CDR2 YFSETQ. Trimming shortened V by 7 bases and J by 1 base, and 17 bases separated the two germline ends. The CDR3 is 15 residues long. Here the CDR3 DNA reads TGCGCCAGCTTCTCGGGACTCGCGATCCAAGAGACCCAGTACTTC. Its translation is CASFSGLAIQETQYF.

The chain uses TRBV7-2 and TRBJ1-5; D unresolved. The V gene lost 1 base and the J gene lost 7 bases, with 11 bases spanning the gap. Germline V gives CDR1 SGHTA, CDR2 FQGNSA. The CDR3 extends over 14 amino acids. The CDR3 protein is CASSLDPNWQPQHF. As DNA, the CDR3 is TGTGCCAGCAGCTTAGACCCCAACTGGCAGCCCCAGCATTTT.

This clonotype was seen a few times. This rearrangement joins TRBV18 to TRBJ1-1, with 7 nucleotides matching TRBD1. Germline V gives CDR1 KGHSH, CDR2 LQKENI. The V gene end was trimmed by 4 bases and the J gene end by 4 bases; junction bases not matched to a gene: 15. This CDR3 contains 17 residues. Written as DNA, the CDR3 is TGTGCCAGCTCACTCCGCGGACAGGACACCGGGGGCACTGAAGCTTTCTTT. Translated: CASSLRGQDTGGTEAFF.

This clonotype occurred a few times. This chain joins TRBV5-1 and TRBJ2-1; 8 bases match TRBD2. Trimming took 3 bases from V and 7 from J; bases not matched to a gene: 12. The length of the CDR3 is 16 residues. CDR1 SGHRS and CDR2 YFSETQ come from the germline V gene. The CDR3 DNA reads as TGCGCCAGCAGCTCGCTGGGGCGGGGGGTTGTAAATGAGCAGTTCTTC. It yields the protein CASSSLGRGVVNEQFF. The variable domain in full, with the rest retrieved from reference TRBV5-1 and TRBJ2-1, is KAGVTQTPRYLIKTRGQQVTLSCSPISGHRSVSWYQQTPGQGLQFLFEYFSETQRNKGNFPGRFSGRQFSNSRSEMNVSTLELGDSALYLCASSSLGRGVVNEQFFGPGTRLTVL.

This clonotype showed up just a few times. The V gene is TRBV25-1, the J gene TRBJ2-5, with 13 bases matching TRBD2. CDR1 is MGHDK and CDR2 is SYGVNS in the germline V gene. The V segment lost 3 bases and the J segment 5 bases; nucleotides outside the gene matches: 3. The CDR3 totals 15 residues. The CDR3 spells CASSDLTSGGETQYF. As DNA, the CDR3 is TGTGCCAGCAGTGACCTGACTAGCGGGGGGGAGACCCAGTACTTC.

The rearrangement joins TRBV7-2 to TRBJ1-4; unclear D gene. This CDR3 comprises 13 residues. CDR1 and CDR2 from the germline V gene are SGHTA and FQGNSA. Trimming stripped 5 bases from V and 8 bases from J, with 12 bases between. As DNA, the CDR3 is TGTGCCAGCAGCCGGGCGGGTCAGGAAAAACTGTTTTTT. Translating it yields CASSRAGQEKLFF.

V is TRBV24-1 and J is TRBJ1-4; the D is unclear. The length of the CDR3 is 13 residues. Germline V lookup: CDR1 KGHDR, CDR2 SFDVKD. V lost 4 bases to trimming and J lost 11 bases, with 13 bases between them. The CDR3 DNA reads TGTGCCACCAGTGACTCTACAAGGACGAAACTGTTTTTT. Translated, it gives CATSDSTRTKLFF.

This clonotype was picked up a small number of times. The chain joins TRBV5-1 to TRBJ1-1; 9 bases align to TRBD1. Germline V CDR1 and CDR2: SGHRS, YFSETQ. The CDR3 is made up of 19 amino acids. After removal of 2 bases from V and 0 bases from J, the junction contained 14 bases not matched to a gene. The CDR3 DNA reads TGCGCCAGCAGCTTCACAGGGGGCGTCGGGGGCTACATGAACACTGAAGCTTTCTTT. Translated, it gives CASSFTGGVGGYMNTEAFF. The whole variable domain, filled in from reference TRBV5-1 and TRBJ1-1, reads KAGVTQTPRYLIKTRGQQVTLSCSPISGHRSVSWYQQTPGQGLQFLFEYFSETQRNKGNFPGRFSGRQFSNSRSEMNVSTLELGDSALYLCASSFTGGVGGYMNTEAFFGQGTRLTVV.

This rearrangement joins TRBV6-2 or TRBV6-3 to TRBJ2-7; either TRBD1 or TRBD2 may fit D (5 bases each). The V and J ends lost 3 bases and 2 bases respectively, with 11 bases between them. The CDR3 runs to 14 residues. Germline assignment: CDR1 MNHEY and CDR2 SVGEGT. The CDR3 sequence: CASSYHPGPYEQYF. The CDR3 nucleotides are TGTGCCAGCAGTTATCATCCGGGGCCCTACGAGCAGTACTTC.

The chain uses TRBV9 and TRBJ1-1, with 9 bases that match TRBD1. Germline values: CDR1 SGDLS, CDR2 YYNGEE. J was trimmed by 5 bases and V by 3 bases; bases with no gene match: 5. This CDR3 has 14 amino acids. The DNA of the CDR3 is TGTGCCAGCAGCGGAACAGGGGGCGGAACTGAAGCTTTCTTT. Its protein is CASSGTGGGTEAFF.

This clonotype has just a few counts. The genes are TRBV12-3 or TRBV12-4 and TRBJ2-7, with unresolved D. This CDR3 comprises 15 residues. V lost 0 bases and J lost 4, with 13 bases in between. The DNA for the CDR3 is TGTGCCAGCAGTTTAGCGGGCACGGAAGGATACGAGCAGTACTTC. Protein: CASSLAGTEGYEQYF.

The sample holds a few counts of this clonotype. The gene calls are TRBV5-1 and TRBJ2-2, with a weak D call TRBD1 (5 bases). CDR1 and CDR2 (germline): SGHRS, YFSETQ. CDR3 length: 16 amino acids. Trimming cost V 3 bases and J 1 base, with 13 bases left between them. CDR3 protein: CASSSGATVNTGELFF. The DNA of the CDR3 is TGCGCCAGCAGCTCCGGAGCGACAGTGAACACCGGGGAGCTGTTTTTT. The variable domain in full, with the rest retrieved from reference TRBV5-1 and TRBJ2-2, is KAGVTQTPRYLIKTRGQQVTLSCSPISGHRSVSWYQQTPGQGLQFLFEYFSETQRNKGNFPGRFSGRQFSNSRSEMNVSTLELGDSALYLCASSSGATVNTGELFFGEGSRLTVL.

This clonotype was seen a handful of times. The J gene is TRBJ2-2, the V gene TRBV6-1; either TRBD1 or TRBD2 may supply D (6 bases each). The CDR3 loop spans 14 amino acids. The V end was cut by 11 bases, the J end by 2 bases, with 15 bases between. The germline V gene encodes CDR1 MNHNS and CDR2 SASEGT. DNA for the CDR3: TGTGCCGCCTCGACGGGGGCAAACACCGGGGAGCTGTTTTTT. Its translation: CAASTGANTGELFF.

J is TRBJ2-4 and V is TRBV30; no reliable D call. The CDR3 consists of 12 residues. CDR1 GTSNPN and CDR2 SVGIG come from the germline V gene (reference sequence). V was clipped by 3 bases and J by 4 bases, with 7 bases between them. CDR3 in amino acids: CAWSPQKNIQYF. CDR3 coding DNA: TGTGCCTGGAGCCCACAGAAAAACATTCAGTACTTC.

The chain couples TRBV7-6 to TRBJ2-1; D perhaps matches TRBD1 (6 bases). This CDR3 region has 16 residues. The V and J ends lost 5 bases and 0 bases respectively, with 14 bases between them. Germline V gene data show CDR1 as SGHVS and CDR2 as FNYEAQ. The CDR3 sequence is CASSLSLGGSYNEQFF. Written as DNA, the CDR3 is TGTGCCAGCAGCCTTTCCTTAGGGGGCTCCTACAATGAGCAGTTCTTC.

This clonotype has a handful of counts. The V and J genes are TRBV20-1 and TRBJ2-4, with D unresolved. CDR3 length: 14 amino acids. Between the trimmed V and J ends, which lost 1 base and 7 bases, there was a span of 14 bases. Germline CDR1 DFQATT, CDR2 SNEGSKA (reference sequence). In DNA form, the CDR3 reads TGCAGTGCTAGAGTGGCGCAGTCTCATAACATTCAGTACTTC. Residues: CSARVAQSHNIQYF.

The genes are TRBV7-2 and TRBJ1-2, with 7 positions matching TRBD1. The CDR3 length is 13 residues. Germline loops: CDR1 SGHTA, CDR2 FQGNSA. V lost 5 bases to trimming and J lost 8 bases; unmatched junction nucleotides: 8. The CDR3 coding sequence is TGTGCCAGCAGCCTACAGGGGTTTCAGGGCTACACCTTC. This sequence encodes CASSLQGFQGYTF.

This clonotype was seen more than once but under ten times. The junction shows a germline mismatch at one end, possibly a read error. The genes are TRBV9 and TRBJ2-5; D assignment may be TRBD1 or TRBD2 (6 bases each). The CDR3 has 15 residues. CDR1 SGDLS and CDR2 YYNGEE come from the germline V gene. The CDR3 sequence: CAGSLSGGGGETQYF. The DNA of the CDR3 is TGTGCCGGCAGCCTTTCCGGGGGCGGCGGGGAGACCCAGTACTTC.

The chain is built from TRBV28 and TRBJ2-7; D uncertain. The CDR3 is 11 amino acids. V was trimmed by 6 bases and J by 5 bases, leaving 8 bases between them. Germline CDR1 is MDHEN and CDR2 is SYDVKM. The CDR3 spells CASRTWNEQYF. The CDR3 nucleotides are TGTGCCAGCAGAACCTGGAACGAGCAGTACTTC.

The sample holds a few counts of this clonotype. The chain carries TRBV4-2 and TRBJ2-5; D possibly matches TRBD1 or TRBD2 (5 bases each). The germline V gene encodes CDR1 LGHNA and CDR2 YNFKEQ. CDR3 length equals 16 residues. V shed 0 bases and J shed 5 bases, with 16 bases lying between them. The CDR3 loop is CASSQDWAGTGETQYF. Written as DNA, the CDR3 is TGTGCCAGCAGCCAAGATTGGGCAGGGACCGGGGAGACCCAGTACTTC.

This clonotype was seen a few times. The chain joins TRBV6-2 or TRBV6-3 to TRBJ2-3, with D hard to call. V dropped 5 bases and J dropped 0 bases, with 9 bases sitting between them. The CDR3 loop spans 14 amino acids. CDR1 is MNHEY, CDR2 SVGEGT, per germline. For the CDR3, the DNA is TGTGCCAGCAGTGGGAACACTAGCACAGATACGCAGTATTTT. As protein: CASSGNTSTDTQYF.

The chain recombines TRBV29-1 with TRBJ2-5; 8 bases match TRBD2. The J call may be faulty, since TRBJ2-1 better matches the DNA end. This CDR3 is 15 amino acids long. CDR1 and CDR2 from the germline V gene are SQVTM and ANQGSEA. CDR3 loop: CSVGLGTRVGNEQFF. The CDR3, as DNA: TGCAGCGTTGGGTTGGGGACTAGGGTTGGAAATGAGCAGTTCTTC.

V usage is TRBV2 and J usage is TRBJ1-4; no firm D call. The ends were cut back, 5 bases at V and 8 bases at J, with 15 bases in the middle. The CDR3 sequence is 14 residues long. From germline, CDR1 is SNHLY and CDR2 FYNNEI. CDR3 in amino acids: CASSPRTGREKLFF. The CDR3 region has the DNA TGTGCCAGCAGTCCGAGGACCGGCAGAGAAAAACTGTTTTTT.

Ten or more counts support this clonotype. V and J are TRBV5-1 and TRBJ2-5; a weak D match, TRBD1 (6 bases). Germline CDR1 reads SGHRS; CDR2 reads YFSETQ. CDR3 length equals 14 residues. V lost 0 bases and J lost 5, with 11 bases in between. CDR3: CASSLGLGAETQYF. CDR3 in DNA: TGCGCCAGCAGCTTGGGGTTGGGGGCGGAGACCCAGTACTTC.

To note about this clonotype: A much more abundant neighbour one base away suggests this may be a read error. The chain combines TRBV14 with TRBJ1-1; D gene unclear. This CDR3 has 13 residues. Per the germline V gene, CDR1 is SGHDN and CDR2 is FVKESK. CDR3 protein: CASSQVGNTEALF. In DNA form, the CDR3 reads TGTGCCAGCAGCCAAGTTGGGAACACTGAAGCTCTCTTT.

The chain is built from TRBV5-6 and TRBJ2-2; 7 nucleotides agree with TRBD2. Germline CDR1 is SGHDT and CDR2 is YYEEEE. The CDR3 runs 16 residues. V trimming: 0 bases; J trimming: 6 bases; junction bases outside the gene matches: 8. CDR3 DNA: TGTGCCAGCAGCTTGGACGGGAGGAGATGGGCCGGGGAGCTGTTTTTT. This translates into CASSLDGRRWAGELFF.

This clonotype was recorded only once. This rearrangement joins TRBV9 to TRBJ2-1; TRBD2 aligns across 16 bases. Germline V CDR1 and CDR2: SGDLS, YYNGEE. The CDR3 is 17 amino acids. V trimming: 4 bases; J trimming: 4 bases; junction bases outside the gene matches: 5. This chain's CDR3 is CASSPPGLAGGYNEQFF. The CDR3 DNA sequence: TGTGCCAGCAGCCCTCCGGGACTAGCGGGGGGGTACAATGAGCAGTTCTTC. Based on the CDR3 plus reference TRBV9 and TRBJ2-1, the full variable domain is DSGVTQTPKHLITATGQRVTLRCSPRSGDLSVYWYQQSLDQGLQFLIQYYNGEERAKGNILERFSAQQFPDLHSELNLSSLELGDSALYFCASSPPGLAGGYNEQFFGPGTRLTVL.

This rearrangement joins TRBV4-3 to TRBJ1-5; D is possibly TRBD1 (6 bases). The germline CDR1 and CDR2 sequences are LGHNA and YSLEER. CDR3 length: 15 residues. V was pared by 0 bases and J by 5 bases, with 11 bases between. The CDR3 DNA reads TGCGCCAGCAGCCAAGACTGGAGACAGGATCAGCCCCAGCATTTT. It codes for CASSQDWRQDQPQHF.